One T cell receptor beta chain is described in this entry. The antigen remains undetermined. J was trimmed by 0 bases and V by 7 bases; bases with no gene match: 1. Germline V gene lookup returns CDR1 MNHEY and CDR2 SVGAGI. The CDR3 has 13 amino acids. The source of the sample is a study of CD8 T cells in Susac syndrome. General study results and limits: A relatively small number of individuals underwent TCR sequencing and HLA analysis.

As judged by recently defined diagnostic criteria, patients with Susac syndrome had definite or probable disease. The authors negatively isolated CD8+ and CD4+ T cells and FACS-enriched TEMRA cells. cDNA came from around 0.5 to 1 ug RNA primed by random hexamers. The immunoSEQ assay covered 54 Vbeta and 13 Jbeta segments for CDR3. TCRdb ran MiXCR on the immunoSEQ multiplex PCR reads and lists one entry per CDR3 protein. The table shows 85,000 to 120,000 distinct CDR3 sequences, with roughly 95% occurring only once. The receptor was derived from a human donor with Susac syndrome. Sequenced material: CD8+ T cells from PBMCs. The V gene is TRBV6-5, the J gene TRBJ2-3; 7 nucleotides agree with TRBD2. CDR3: CASTLASTDTQYF. CDR3 DNA sequence: TGTGCCAGCACACTAGCGAGCACAGATACGCAGTATTTT.